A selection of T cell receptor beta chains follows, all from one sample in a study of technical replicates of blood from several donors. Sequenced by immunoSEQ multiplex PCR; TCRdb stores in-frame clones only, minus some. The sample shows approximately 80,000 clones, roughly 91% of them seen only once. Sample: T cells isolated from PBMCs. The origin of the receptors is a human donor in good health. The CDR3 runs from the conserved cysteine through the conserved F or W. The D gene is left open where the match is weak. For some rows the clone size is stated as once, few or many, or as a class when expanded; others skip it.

TGTGCCAGCACCCCCTGGGGGGGGCAAGATGAGCAGTTCTTC | CASTPWGGQDEQFF | - | - | TRBJ2-1 | TRBV27 | 14
TGTGCCAGCAGCTTGTTTCGTGGCAACGAGCAGTACTTC | CASSLFRGNEQYF | - | - | TRBJ2-7 | TRBV5-6 | 13
TGTGCCAGCAGTTCCCCTTTGCAGCCCGTCGAGGATGAGCAGTTCTTC | CASSSPLQPVEDEQFF | - | - | TRBJ2-1 | TRBV28 | 16
TGTGCCACCAGCGCCCGACAGGGCCACCAAGAGACCCAGTACTTC | CATSARQGHQETQYF | - | TRBD1 | TRBJ2-5 | TRBV15 | 15
TGTGCCAGCAGCTTAGAGAACTGGGACAGGGGGAAGAATGAAGCTTTCTTT | CASSLENWDRGKNEAFF | - | TRBD1 | TRBJ1-1 | TRBV13 | 17
TGTGCCAGCAGTGAAGGGATGGGGCAGGGGAATGAAAAACTGTTTTTT | CASSEGMGQGNEKLFF | - | - | TRBJ1-4 | TRBV2 | 16
TGTGCCAGCACTTTCAGCGGGGGGTACTACAATGAGCAGTTCTTC | CASTFSGGYYNEQFF | - | TRBD2 | TRBJ2-1 | TRBV6-6 | 15
TGTGCCAGCAGTTATGAGGGGGCAAAGACCCAGTACTTC | CASSYEGAKTQYF | - | TRBD1 | TRBJ2-5 | TRBV28 | 13
TGCGCCAGCAGCCAAGATAGTTATAGCTTCACCTACGAGCAGTACTTC | CASSQDSYSFTYEQYF | - | - | TRBJ2-7 | TRBV4-1 | 16
TGTGCCAGCAGTTTAAGCGTACTTAACACTGAAGCTTTCTTT | CASSLSVLNTEAFF | few | - | TRBJ1-1 | TRBV27 | 14
TGTGCCAGCAGCTTGGACAGGGTTTCCCACGAGCAGTACTTC | CASSLDRVSHEQYF | - | - | TRBJ2-7 | TRBV5-4 | 14
TGTGCCAGCAGTCCCGGGACAGGGTCGGGACAGCCCCAGCATTTT | CASSPGTGSGQPQHF | - | TRBD1 | TRBJ1-5 | TRBV27 | 15
TGTGCCGCGGGTGGGAACACTGAAGCTTTCTTT | CAAGGNTEAFF | - | - | TRBJ1-1 | TRBV28 | 11
TGTGCCAGTACGAGCGGGAGTAAAGAGCAGTACTTC | CASTSGSKEQYF | - | TRBD2 | TRBJ2-7 | TRBV19 | 12
TGCAGCGTTACACAGGGGATCGAACAGCCCCAGCATTTT | CSVTQGIEQPQHF | - | TRBD1 | TRBJ1-5 | TRBV29-1 | 13
TGTGCCAGCAGCGCACTAGCGGGGGCTGTCGGTGAGACCCAGTACTTC | CASSALAGAVGETQYF | once | TRBD2 | TRBJ2-5 | TRBV7-9 | 16
TGCGCCAGCAGTGAGTCGACTAGCGGGTTCTACGAGCAGTACTTC | CASSESTSGFYEQYF | few | TRBD2 | TRBJ2-7 | TRBV10-1 | 15
TGTGCCAGCAGCCAAGGGGCGGGAGAGCAGTACTTC | CASSQGAGEQYF | - | - | TRBJ2-7 | TRBV4-2 | 12
TGCGCCAGCAGCCAGCTAGCGGGGGTGAAAACCGGGGAGCTGTTTTTT | CASSQLAGVKTGELFF | - | TRBD2 | TRBJ2-2 | TRBV4-1 | 16
TGTGCCAGCAGCCTGGGGAGGGGACAGGGAAGAACAGATACGCAGTATTTT | CASSLGRGQGRTDTQYF | - | TRBD1 | TRBJ2-3 | TRBV5-5 | 17
TGTGCCAGCAGCTTCCGGGGGGAGAACACTGAAGCTTTCTTT | CASSFRGENTEAFF | once | - | TRBJ1-1 | TRBV7-9 | 14
TGTGCCAGTAGTATCGACAGGGGTGGAGTCTATGGCTACACCTTC | CASSIDRGGVYGYTF | - | TRBD1 | TRBJ1-2 | TRBV19 | 15
TGCGCCAGCAGCTTGGCATCAGGGTGGGGGGACTATGGCTACACCTTC | CASSLASGWGDYGYTF | - | - | TRBJ1-2 | TRBV5-1 | 16
TGTGCCAGCAGCTTAGCGGGAGCGGAGACCCAGTACTTC | CASSLAGAETQYF | - | - | TRBJ2-5 | TRBV11-2 | 13
TGTGCCAGCAGTGAATTTTCAGGGATCATCGGCGAGCAGTACTTC | CASSEFSGIIGEQYF | once | - | TRBJ2-7 | TRBV6-1 | 15